Included here is one T cell receptor beta chain sequence, with context. The antigen is not known. Within the ViraFEST assay, antigen-specific CD4+ T cells underwent expansion with viral peptide pools prior to sequencing. With roughly 9 days of culture completed, CD4+ T cells were isolated. Nucleocapsid antibody tests were negative, and the vaccine recipients had no prior SARS-CoV-2 infection. Researchers reported culturing 2 million or so PBMC in each well, adding 9 to 10 IU/ml IL-2 and roughly 11 ug/ml peptides. The source of the sample is a study of vaccination effects on CD4 cells after COVID-19. The CDR3 has 15 residues. CDR1 is SQVTM, CDR2 ANQGSEA, per germline. V was pared by 0 bases and J by 1 base, with 5 bases of the junction left unmatched. Assay: immunoSEQ multiplex PCR; the TCRdb copy retains only in-frame clones and omits some. The sample lists roughly 25,000 clones; around two thirds were seen once.

The rearrangement joins TRBV29-1 to TRBJ1-2; 7 positions agree with TRBD1. This material consisted of CD4+ T cells from PBMCs cultured with HCoV-OC43 spike peptides, taken before COVID-19 vaccination. The subset denotes: HCoV-OC43 spike overlapping peptide pool stimulation. The source is a human donor who received a COVID-19 vaccine. CDR3 protein: CSVEEGQTNNYGYTF. CDR3 DNA sequence: TGCAGCGTTGAAGAGGGACAGACTAATAACTATGGCTACACCTTC.